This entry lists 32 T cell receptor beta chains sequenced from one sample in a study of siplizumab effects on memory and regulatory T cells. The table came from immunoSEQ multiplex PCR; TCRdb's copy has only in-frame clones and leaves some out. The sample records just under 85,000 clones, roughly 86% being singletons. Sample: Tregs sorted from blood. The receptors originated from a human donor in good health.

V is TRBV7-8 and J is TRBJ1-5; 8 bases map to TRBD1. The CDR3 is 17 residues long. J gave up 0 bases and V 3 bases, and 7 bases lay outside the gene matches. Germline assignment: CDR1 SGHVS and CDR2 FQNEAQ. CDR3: CASSLGRQGNSNQPQHF. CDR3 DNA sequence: TGTGCCAGCAGCTTGGGCCGACAGGGGAATAGCAATCAGCCCCAGCATTTT.

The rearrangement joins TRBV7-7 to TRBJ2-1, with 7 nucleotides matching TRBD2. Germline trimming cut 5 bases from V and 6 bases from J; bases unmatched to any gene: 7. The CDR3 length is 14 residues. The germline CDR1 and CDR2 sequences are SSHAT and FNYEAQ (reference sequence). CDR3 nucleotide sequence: TGTGCCAGCAGCCCAACGTGGGGGGGCAATGAGCAGTTCTTC. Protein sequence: CASSPTWGGNEQFF.

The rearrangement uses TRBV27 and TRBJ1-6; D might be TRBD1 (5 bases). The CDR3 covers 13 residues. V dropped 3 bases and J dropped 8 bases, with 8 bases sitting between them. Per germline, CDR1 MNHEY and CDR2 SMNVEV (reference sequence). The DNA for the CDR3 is TGTGCCAGCAGTTTCACAGGAGATTCACCCCTCCACTTT. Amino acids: CASSFTGDSPLHF.

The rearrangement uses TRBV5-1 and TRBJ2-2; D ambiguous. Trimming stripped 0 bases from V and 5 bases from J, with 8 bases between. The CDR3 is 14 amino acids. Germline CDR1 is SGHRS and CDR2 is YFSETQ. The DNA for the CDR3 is TGCGCCAGCAGCTTGGCCTTCGGGACCGGGGAGCTGTTTTTT. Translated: CASSLAFGTGELFF.

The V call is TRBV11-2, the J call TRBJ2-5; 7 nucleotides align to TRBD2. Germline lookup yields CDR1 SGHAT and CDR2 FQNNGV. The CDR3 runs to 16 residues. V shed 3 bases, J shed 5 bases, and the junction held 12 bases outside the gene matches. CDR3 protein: CASSLAQRGSQETQYF. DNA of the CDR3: TGTGCCAGCAGCTTGGCCCAGCGGGGTAGTCAGGAGACCCAGTACTTC.

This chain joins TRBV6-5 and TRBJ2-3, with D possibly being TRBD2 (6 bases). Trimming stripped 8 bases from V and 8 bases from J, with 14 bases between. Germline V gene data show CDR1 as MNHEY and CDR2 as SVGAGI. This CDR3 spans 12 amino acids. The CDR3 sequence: CASFAMGGTQYF. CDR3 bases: TGTGCCAGCTTTGCGATGGGGGGTACGCAGTATTTT.

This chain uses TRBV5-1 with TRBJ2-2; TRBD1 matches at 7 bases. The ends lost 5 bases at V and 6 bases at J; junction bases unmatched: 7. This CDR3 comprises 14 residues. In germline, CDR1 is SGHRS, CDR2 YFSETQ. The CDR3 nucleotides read TGCGCCAGCAGGGTTACAGGGGTTCCCGGGGAGCTGTTTTTT. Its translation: CASRVTGVPGELFF. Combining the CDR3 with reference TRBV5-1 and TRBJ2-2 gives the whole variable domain KAGVTQTPRYLIKTRGQQVTLSCSPISGHRSVSWYQQTPGQGLQFLFEYFSETQRNKGNFPGRFSGRQFSNSRSEMNVSTLELGDSALYLCASRVTGVPGELFFGEGSRLTVL.

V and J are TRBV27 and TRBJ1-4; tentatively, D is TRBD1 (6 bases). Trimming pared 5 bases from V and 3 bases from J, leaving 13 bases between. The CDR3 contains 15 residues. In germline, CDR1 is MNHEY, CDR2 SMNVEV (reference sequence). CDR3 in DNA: TGTGCCAGCAGTCTACAGGGTCTCTCTAATGAAAAACTGTTTTTT. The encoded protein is CASSLQGLSNEKLFF.

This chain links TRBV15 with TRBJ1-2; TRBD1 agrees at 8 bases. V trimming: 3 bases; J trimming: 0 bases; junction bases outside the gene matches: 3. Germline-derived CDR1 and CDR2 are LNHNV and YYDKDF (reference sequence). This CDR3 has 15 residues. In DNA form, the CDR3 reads TGTGCCACCAGCAGGGGGACAGGAGCTAACTATGGCTACACCTTC. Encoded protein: CATSRGTGANYGYTF.

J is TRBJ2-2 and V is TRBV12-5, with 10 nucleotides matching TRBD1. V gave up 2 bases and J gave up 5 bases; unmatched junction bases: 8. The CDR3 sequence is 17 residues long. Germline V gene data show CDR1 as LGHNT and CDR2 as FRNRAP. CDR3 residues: CASGLPSGTGVTGELFF. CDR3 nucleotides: TGTGCTAGTGGTTTGCCGTCCGGGACAGGGGTTACCGGGGAGCTGTTTTTT.

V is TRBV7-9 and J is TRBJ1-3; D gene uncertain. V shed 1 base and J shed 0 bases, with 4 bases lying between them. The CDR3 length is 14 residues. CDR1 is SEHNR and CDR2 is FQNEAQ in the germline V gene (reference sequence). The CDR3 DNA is TGTGCCAGCAGCTTAGGCCTCTCTGGAAACACCATATATTTT. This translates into CASSLGLSGNTIYF.

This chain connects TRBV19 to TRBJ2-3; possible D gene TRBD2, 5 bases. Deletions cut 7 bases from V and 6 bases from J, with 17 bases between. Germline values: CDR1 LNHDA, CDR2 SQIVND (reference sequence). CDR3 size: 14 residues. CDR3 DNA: TGTGCCAGTAAAAGGAGGAGCGGACTGGATACGCAGTATTTT. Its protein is CASKRRSGLDTQYF.

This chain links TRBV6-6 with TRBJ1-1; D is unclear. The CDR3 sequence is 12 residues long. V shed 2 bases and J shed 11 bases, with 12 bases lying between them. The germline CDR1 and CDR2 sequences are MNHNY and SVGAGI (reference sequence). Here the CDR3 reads CASSYVGVVAFF. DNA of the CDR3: TGTGCCAGCAGTTACGTCGGGGTCGTGGCTTTCTTT.

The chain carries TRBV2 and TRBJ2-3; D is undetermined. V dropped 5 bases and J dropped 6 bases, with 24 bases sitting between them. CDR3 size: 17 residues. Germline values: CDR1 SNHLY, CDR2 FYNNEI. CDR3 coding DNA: TGTGCCAGCAGTACTCCGCAATTGAGGCAGCATCAGGATACGCAGTATTTT. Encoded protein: CASSTPQLRQHQDTQYF.

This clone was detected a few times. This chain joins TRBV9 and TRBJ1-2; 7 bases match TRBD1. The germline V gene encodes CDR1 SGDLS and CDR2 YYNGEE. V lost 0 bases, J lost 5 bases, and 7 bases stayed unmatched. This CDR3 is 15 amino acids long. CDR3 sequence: CASSVEGARGYGYTF. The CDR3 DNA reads TGTGCCAGCAGCGTAGAAGGAGCCAGGGGGTATGGCTACACCTTC.

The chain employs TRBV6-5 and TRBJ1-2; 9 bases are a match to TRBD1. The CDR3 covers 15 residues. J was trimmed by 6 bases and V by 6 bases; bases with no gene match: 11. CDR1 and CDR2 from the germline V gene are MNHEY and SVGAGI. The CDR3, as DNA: TGTGCCAGCAGGTTCCCGGGACAGGGCTCCGATGGCTACACCTTC. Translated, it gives CASRFPGQGSDGYTF.

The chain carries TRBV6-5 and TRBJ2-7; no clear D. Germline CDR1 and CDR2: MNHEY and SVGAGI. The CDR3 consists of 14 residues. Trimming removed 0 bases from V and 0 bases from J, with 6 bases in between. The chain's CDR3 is CASSYSASSYEQYF. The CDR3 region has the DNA TGTGCCAGCAGTTACTCAGCGAGCTCCTACGAGCAGTACTTC.

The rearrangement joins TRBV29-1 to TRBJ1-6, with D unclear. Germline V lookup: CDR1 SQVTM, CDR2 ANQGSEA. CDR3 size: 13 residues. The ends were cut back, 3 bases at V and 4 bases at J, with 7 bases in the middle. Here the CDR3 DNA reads TGCAGCGTTGAGGCGGGATATAATTCACCCCTCCACTTT. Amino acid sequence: CSVEAGYNSPLHF.

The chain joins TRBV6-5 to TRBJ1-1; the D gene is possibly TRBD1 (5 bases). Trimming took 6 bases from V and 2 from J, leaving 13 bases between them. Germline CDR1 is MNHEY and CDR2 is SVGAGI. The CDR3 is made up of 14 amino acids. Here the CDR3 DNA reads TGTGCCAGCAGACGACCGGGACTCAACACTGAAGCTTTCTTT. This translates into CASRRPGLNTEAFF.

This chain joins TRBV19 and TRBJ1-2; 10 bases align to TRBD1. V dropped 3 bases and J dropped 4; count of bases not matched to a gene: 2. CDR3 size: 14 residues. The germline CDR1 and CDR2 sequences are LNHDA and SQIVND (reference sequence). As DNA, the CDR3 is TGTGCCAGTAGTATGGGACAGGGGCCCTATGGCTACACCTTC. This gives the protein CASSMGQGPYGYTF.

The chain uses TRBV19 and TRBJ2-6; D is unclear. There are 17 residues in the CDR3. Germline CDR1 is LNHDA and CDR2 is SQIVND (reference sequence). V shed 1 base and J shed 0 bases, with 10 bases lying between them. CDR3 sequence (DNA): TGTGCCAGTAGTATAGGGTTGGGTACCTCTGGGGCCAACGTCCTGACTTTC. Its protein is CASSIGLGTSGANVLTF. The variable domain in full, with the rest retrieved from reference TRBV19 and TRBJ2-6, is DGGITQSPKYLFRKEGQNVTLSCEQNLNHDAMYWYRQDPGQGLRLIYYSQIVNDFQKGDIAEGYSVSREKKESFPLTVTSAQKNPTAFYLCASSIGLGTSGANVLTFGAGSRLTVL.

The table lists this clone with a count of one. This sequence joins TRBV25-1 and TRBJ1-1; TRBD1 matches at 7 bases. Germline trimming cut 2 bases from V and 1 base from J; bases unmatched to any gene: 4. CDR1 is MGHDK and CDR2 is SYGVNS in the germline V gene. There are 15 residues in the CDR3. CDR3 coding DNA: TGTGCCAGCAGTGAACTCACAGGGGCGAACACTGAAGCTTTCTTT. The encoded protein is CASSELTGANTEAFF.

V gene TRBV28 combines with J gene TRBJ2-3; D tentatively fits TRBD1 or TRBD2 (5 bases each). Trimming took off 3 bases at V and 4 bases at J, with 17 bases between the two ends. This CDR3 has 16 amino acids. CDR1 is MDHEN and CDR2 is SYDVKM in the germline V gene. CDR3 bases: TGTGCCAGCAGTTTGGGACGCCGGAAGACCGCAGATACGCAGTATTTT. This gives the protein CASSLGRRKTADTQYF.

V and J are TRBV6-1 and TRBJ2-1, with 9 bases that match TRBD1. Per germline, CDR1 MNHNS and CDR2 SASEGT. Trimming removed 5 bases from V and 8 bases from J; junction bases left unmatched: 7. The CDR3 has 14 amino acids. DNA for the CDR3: TGTGCCAGCAGTCGACAGGGGGTTCGGGATGAGCAGTTCTTC. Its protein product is CASSRQGVRDEQFF.

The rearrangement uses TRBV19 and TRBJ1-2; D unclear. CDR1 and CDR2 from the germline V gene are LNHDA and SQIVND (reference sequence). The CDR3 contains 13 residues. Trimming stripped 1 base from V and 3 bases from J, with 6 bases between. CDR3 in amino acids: CASSIGRDYGYTF. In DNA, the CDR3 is TGTGCCAGTAGTATAGGCAGAGACTATGGCTACACCTTC. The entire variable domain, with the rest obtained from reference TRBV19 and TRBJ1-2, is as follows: DGGITQSPKYLFRKEGQNVTLSCEQNLNHDAMYWYRQDPGQGLRLIYYSQIVNDFQKGDIAEGYSVSREKKESFPLTVTSAQKNPTAFYLCASSIGRDYGYTFGSGTRLTVV.

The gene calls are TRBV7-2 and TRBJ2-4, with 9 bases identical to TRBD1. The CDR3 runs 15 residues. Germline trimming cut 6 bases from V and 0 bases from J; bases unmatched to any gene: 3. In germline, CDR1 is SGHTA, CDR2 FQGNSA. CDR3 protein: CASRRQGEAKNIQYF. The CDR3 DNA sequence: TGTGCCAGCAGGCGACAGGGGGAAGCCAAAAACATTCAGTACTTC.

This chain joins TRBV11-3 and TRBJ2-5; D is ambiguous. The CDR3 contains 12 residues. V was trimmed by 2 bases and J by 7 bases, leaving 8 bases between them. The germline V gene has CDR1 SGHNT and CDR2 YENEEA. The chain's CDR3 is CASSLISGTQYF. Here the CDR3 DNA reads TGTGCCAGCAGCTTAATTTCGGGGACCCAGTACTTC.

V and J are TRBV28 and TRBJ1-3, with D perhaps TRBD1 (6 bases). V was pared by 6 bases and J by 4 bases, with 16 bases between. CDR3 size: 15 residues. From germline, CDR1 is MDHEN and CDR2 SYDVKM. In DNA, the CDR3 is TGTGCCAGCAGCATCTCCACAGGGACCGGAAACACCATATATTTT. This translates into CASSISTGTGNTIYF.

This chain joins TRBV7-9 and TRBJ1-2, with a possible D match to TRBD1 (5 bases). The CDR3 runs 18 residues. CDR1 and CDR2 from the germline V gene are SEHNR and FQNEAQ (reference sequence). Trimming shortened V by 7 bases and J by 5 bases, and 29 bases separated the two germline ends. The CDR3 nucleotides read TGTGCCAGCAACGTAAATTTGGGGCAGGCGGGTATAATTTATGGCTACACCTTC. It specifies CASNVNLGQAGIIYGYTF.

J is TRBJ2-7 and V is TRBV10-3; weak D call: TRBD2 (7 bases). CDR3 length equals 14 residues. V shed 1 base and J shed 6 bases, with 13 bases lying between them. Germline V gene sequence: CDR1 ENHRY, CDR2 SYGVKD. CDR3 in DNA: TGTGCCATCAGTGAGTACGCTGCGGGGGCCGAGCAGTACTTC. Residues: CAISEYAAGAEQYF.

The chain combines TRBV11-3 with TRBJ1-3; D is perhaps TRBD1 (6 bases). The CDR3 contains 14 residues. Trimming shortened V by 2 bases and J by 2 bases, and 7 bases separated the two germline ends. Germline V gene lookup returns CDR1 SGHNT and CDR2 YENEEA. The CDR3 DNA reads TGTGCCAGCAGCTTACGGGGGCCTGGAAACACCATATATTTT. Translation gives CASSLRGPGNTIYF.

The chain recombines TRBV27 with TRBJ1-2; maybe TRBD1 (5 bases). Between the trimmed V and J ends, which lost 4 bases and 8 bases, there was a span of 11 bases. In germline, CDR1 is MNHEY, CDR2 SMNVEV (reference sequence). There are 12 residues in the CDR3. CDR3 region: CASSSTQGGYTF. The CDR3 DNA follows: TGTGCCAGCAGTTCGACCCAGGGAGGCTACACCTTC.